The clone carrying this TCR beta chain was counted only a few times. Its specificity is not known. This record belongs to a study of regulatory T cells in long-lasting Graves disease. General study findings and limits: Persistent disease favored TRBV28, TRBJ1-2 and TRBJ2-5.

Germline CDR1 is MNHEY and CDR2 is SVGEGT. Between the trimmed V and J ends, which lost 6 bases and 5 bases, there was a span of 16 bases. The CDR3 covers 14 residues. Relying on iRepertoire HTBI primers and Arm-PCR of CDR3 regions, the team built TCR beta libraries. MiXCR, applied by TCRdb to the multiplex PCR reads, yields one record per CDR3 protein. The sample has over 450,000 distinct CDR3 sequences, more than 10% seen once. Time point defined: newly diagnosed GD, antithyroid drugs for less than 3 months. TCR sequences were obtained from RNA taken from PBMCs. This sample also appeared in a second study, on T cells in Graves' hyperthyroidism and ophthalmopathy. This second study notes: Graves' hyperthyroidism showing no ophthalmopathy progression within 18 months was considered stable. Thyroid ultrasound and orbital computed tomography, with clinical symptoms and serum thyroxine and TRAb, informed diagnoses. The HTBI set primed first-round TCR CDR3 RT-PCR.

The sequence derives from a woman aged 25-40 years with Graves disease. This specimen was peripheral blood mononuclear cells (PBMCs), taken at new diagnosis, from a patient treated with antithyroid drugs. The V call is TRBV6-2 or TRBV6-3, the J call TRBJ1-2; D might be TRBD1 (5 bases). In DNA form, the CDR3 reads TGTGCCAGCAGAGCGCTTGGGGCGAAATATGGCTACACCTTC. The encoded protein is CASRALGAKYGYTF.